The rows below give T cell receptor beta chains drawn from one sample of a study of blood T cell repertoires in COVID-19. TCRdb's copy holds only in-frame clones and misses some; the assay was immunoSEQ multiplex PCR. The sample includes some 200,000 clones, more than 75% seen only once; the top ten take roughly 3.6%. Material: peripheral blood. The receptors stem from a young man with active or convalescent COVID-19. The CDR3 runs from the conserved cysteine through the conserved F or W. A D gene is named only where the DNA matches it firmly. A clone size is listed for some rows: how often the clone was seen (once, few, many), or a class if it is expanded.

size,V,D,J,DNA,CDR3
-,TRBV10-3,TRBD1,TRBJ1-3,TGTGCCATCAGTGGGACGACAGGGGCCAGCTCTGGAAACACCATATATTTT,CAISGTTGASSGNTIYF
-,TRBV2,-,TRBJ1-1,TGTGCCAGCAGTGAGGTTCGGAGGGAGATGAACACTGAAGCTTTCTTT,CASSEVRREMNTEAFF
few,TRBV2,TRBD1,TRBJ2-7,TGTGCCAGCCGGGACAGCAGCTCCTACGAGCAGTACTTC,CASRDSSSYEQYF
-,TRBV11-2,TRBD2,TRBJ2-3,TGTGCCAGCAGCTTTAGCGGGTCAACGCAGTATTTT,CASSFSGSTQYF
few,TRBV4-1,TRBD2,TRBJ2-7,TGCGCCAGCAGCCCAACTGCCTTGGGAGCGGGAGGGCCGGGCGAGCAGTACTTC,CASSPTALGAGGPGEQYF
-,TRBV25-1,-,TRBJ1-6,TGTGCCAGCAGTGAATCCGGGGGAATTTCACCCCTCCACTTT,CASSESGGISPLHF
once,TRBV29-1,TRBD1,TRBJ1-1,TGCAGTGGGATCCGGGACAGGGGGTCGGGTGAAGCTTTCTTT,CSGIRDRGSGEAFF
-,TRBV7-2,-,TRBJ1-5,TGTGCCAGCAGCTTGATACAGATCAATCAGCCCCAGCATTTT,CASSLIQINQPQHF
-,TRBV25-1,-,TRBJ1-2,TGTGCCAGCACCAGAACAGGGTTTAACTATGGCTACACCTTC,CASTRTGFNYGYTF
-,TRBV11-3,-,TRBJ2-3,TGTGCCAGCAGGGGCCCAGATACGCAGTATTTT,CASRGPDTQYF
-,TRBV21-1,-,TRBJ1-2,TGTGCCAGCAGCAAAGCAAGACGGGACAACTCGAATGGCTACACCTTC,CASSKARRDNSNGYTF
-,TRBV4-3,-,TRBJ2-1,TGCGCCAGCAGCCAAGAAGGGGGGAGGGTTTACAATGAGCAGTTCTTC,CASSQEGGRVYNEQFF
-,TRBV28,TRBD2,TRBJ2-2,TGTGCCAGCAGTGGCTGGGGACTAGAGGGCGGGGAGCTGTTTTTT,CASSGWGLEGGELFF
-,TRBV7-2,-,TRBJ1-1,TGTGCCAGCAGGACATCAGGGGTGCGGAACACTGAAGCTTTCTTT,CASRTSGVRNTEAFF
-,TRBV10-3,-,TRBJ2-1,TGTGCCATCAGTGGCCGGACTACCTCCGACAATGAGCAGTTCTTC,CAISGRTTSDNEQFF
-,TRBV5-1,-,TRBJ2-1,TGCGCCAGCAGCCCCCTACCGGGAGCCGATCAGTTCTTC,CASSPLPGADQFF
-,TRBV6-5,TRBD1,TRBJ1-6,TGTGCCAGCAGTTACGGGACAGGGTCCTCTCCACCCCTCCACTTT,CASSYGTGSSPPLHF
-,TRBV15,TRBD2,TRBJ2-5,TGTGCCACCAGCAGGGTAGCGGGGGGGCCGCCCCGGGAGACCCAGTACTTC,CATSRVAGGPPRETQYF
-,TRBV19,TRBD1,TRBJ1-1,TGTGCCAGTAGGGGGGACAGCACTGAAGCTTTCTTT,CASRGDSTEAFF
-,TRBV9,TRBD2,TRBJ2-7,TGTGCCAGCAGCGCAGGGACTAGCGGGATCAGCTCCTACGAGCAGTACTTC,CASSAGTSGISSYEQYF
-,TRBV7-2,-,TRBJ2-1,TGTGCCAGCAGCCCGGGGACTGTGCAGTTCTTC,CASSPGTVQFF
once,TRBV5-1,-,TRBJ2-5,TGCGCCAGCAGCTTCGCCCTACTAGCAAACGGGGCGACCCAGTACTTC,CASSFALLANGATQYF